This T cell receptor beta chain stems from a study of shared clonotypes between healthy human individuals (TCRdb year 2020). General notes on the study: Two women and a few men aged 18 to 49 years were included in the cohort. Leukapheresis yielded between about 0.8 and 9.5 billion PBMCs per donor. Blood TCR repertoires of about 5 healthy adults were deeply sequenced to estimate repertoire size and the extent of clonotype sharing between individuals. Libraries were prepared and TCR repertoires were sequenced by different laboratories using diverse techniques, in order to increase sequencing depth and limit assay-specific biases. For each donor, CD4 naive and CD4 memory were each given three plates, CD8 naive was given two plates, and CD8 memory was given one plate. Results the study describes overall, beyond this receptor: Compared with non-shared clonotypes, the clonotypes found in all four sorted-subset donors had higher generation probabilities. Naive subsets generally had larger estimated clonotype richness than memory subsets did. Pairwise subsampling indicated that sequencing depth was expected to affect the degree of clonotype sharing among donors. Even with the large sequencing depth, rarefaction of the sorted-subset datasets indicated that sequencing was incomplete. Because the study included only a small number of donors, the genetic and exposure-history diversity represented was limited. Sampling was limited to blood, and TCR repertoires in tissue likely differ from TCR repertoires in blood. Sharing across a few donors was observed for around 5% of naive CD4, 3% to 3.5% of naive CD8, over 2% of memory CD4, and around 0.4% of memory CD8 clonotypes.

Using the deep immunoSEQ assay, TCR CDR3 regions were amplified from genomic DNA by multiplex PCR. Genomic DNA extracted from each cell subset was distributed evenly over all wells of several immunoSEQ 96-well plates, and each plate served as one replicate. For sorted subsets, approximately 210 ng of genomic DNA, equivalent to 30,000 or so T cell genomes, went into each replicate PCR. The purified libraries were quantified using a Qubit 3.0 fluorometer, sized with a Bioanalyzer 2100, and then quantified again using the KAPA Library Quantification kit. Each immunoSEQ 96-well plate was sequenced on its own single-read 150-cycle Illumina NextSeq 550 flow cell. Per the source publication's procedure: Because only junctional sequences without quality scores were contained in the immunoSEQ output, filtering matching that applied to full-length reads could not be performed. To assign V/J genes and CDR3, sequences were annotated using PyIR, a Python wrapper for IgBLAST v1.9, with IMGT germline references. Reads were filtered out if the reads had weak V/J assignments (E-value above 1e-6), no CDR3, stop codons, out-of-frame junctions, or ambiguous translated residues. A V3J clonotype was defined by an identical inferred V gene, J gene, and CDR3 amino acid sequence. To compute the percentage overlap between repertoires, the number of shared unique clonotypes was divided by the size of the smaller repertoire. Three approaches were used to assess repertoire richness: RTK rarefaction, the Chao1 estimator, and Recon v2.1 estimates of unobserved clonotypes. OLGA was used to compute generation probabilities for all TCRbeta clonotypes that the gDNA method yielded from a few donors. TCRdb took over this immuneACCESS table, retaining in-frame rearrangements with V and J assigned. Such tables are incomplete; in checked studies, under half of the missing clones stem from an unresolved V gene, and the remainder is unexplained. That table furnishes V, J and clone size, whereas the DNA furnished D and trimming. Here the sample has fewer than 1 million clones; roughly 96% occur a single time. Around 0.25% of the sample comes from the top ten.

About this clone itself: The antigen it binds to is not known. Base qualities were left out, and no much larger clone turns up one base away.

Relative to germline, V is missing 1 base and J is missing 0 bases, with 9 bases of the junction outside any gene match. Counted from cysteine to phenylalanine, this CDR3 has 18 amino acids. The entry retains the CDR3 DNA only, 54 bases that are in frame from base 1. CDR1 and CDR2 were assigned from the germline V gene (reference sequence) as SEHNR and FQNEAQ. CD8 naive samples were CD45RO-negative cells positively selected for CCR7, giving a CD45RA+CCR7+ population that excluded TemRA cells. The donors were healthy, HIV-negative adults who had no recently reported acute infections or vaccinations. Only Caucasian adults living in Nashville, Tennessee, USA were represented among the donors. After blood collection by leukapheresis, PBMCs were isolated using Ficoll-Histopaque density gradient centrifugation and then cryopreserved in the vapor phase of liquid nitrogen. Purity and quantity of every magnetically sorted T cell population were checked by analytical flow cytometry. Each sorted fraction had its genomic DNA isolated and then quantified by UV absorbance on a Nanodrop 2000c.

This sequence uses TRBV7-9 and TRBJ1-2, and 9 junctional nucleotides match TRBD1. The sample consisted of naive CD8+ T cells sorted from blood. Reading the label with the study, this specimen's cell subset or site is: CD45RA+CCR7+. This sequence originates from a man aged 25-45 years in good health. CDR3 region: CASSLGLVRQGANYGYTF. The bases read TGTGCCAGCAGCTTAGGACTTGTCCGACAGGGGGCTAACTATGGCTACACCTTC. With the portions outside the CDR3 filled from the reference TRBV7-9 and TRBJ1-2 genes, the complete variable region becomes DTGVSQNPRHKITKRGQNVTFRCDPISEHNRLYWYRQTLGQGPEFLTYFQNEAQLEKSRLLSDRFSAERPKGSFSTLEIQRTEQGDSAMYLCASSLGLVRQGANYGYTFGSGTRLTVV.